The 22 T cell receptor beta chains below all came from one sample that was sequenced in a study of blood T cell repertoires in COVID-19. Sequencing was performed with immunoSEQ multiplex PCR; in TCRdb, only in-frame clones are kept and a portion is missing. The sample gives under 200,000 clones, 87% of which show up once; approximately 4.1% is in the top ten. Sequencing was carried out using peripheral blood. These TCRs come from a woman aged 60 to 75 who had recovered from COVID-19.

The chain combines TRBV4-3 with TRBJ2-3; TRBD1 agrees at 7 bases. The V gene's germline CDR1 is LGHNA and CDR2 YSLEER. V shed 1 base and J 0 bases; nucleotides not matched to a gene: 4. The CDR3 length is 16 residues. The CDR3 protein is CASSQGVTGSTDTQYF. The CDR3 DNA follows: TGCGCCAGCAGCCAAGGGGTGACAGGGAGCACAGATACGCAGTATTTT.

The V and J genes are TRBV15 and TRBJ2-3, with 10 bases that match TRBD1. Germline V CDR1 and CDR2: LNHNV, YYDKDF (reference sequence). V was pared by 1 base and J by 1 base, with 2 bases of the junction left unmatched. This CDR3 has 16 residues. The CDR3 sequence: CATSRGGTGGTDTQYF. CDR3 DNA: TGTGCCACCAGCAGAGGGGGGACAGGGGGCACAGATACGCAGTATTTT. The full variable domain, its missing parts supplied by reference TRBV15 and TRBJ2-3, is DAMVIQNPRYQVTQFGKPVTLSCSQTLNHNVMYWYQQKSSQAPKLLFHYYDKDFNNEADTPDNFQSRRPNTSFCFLDIRSPGLGDTAMYLCATSRGGTGGTDTQYFGPGTRLTVL.

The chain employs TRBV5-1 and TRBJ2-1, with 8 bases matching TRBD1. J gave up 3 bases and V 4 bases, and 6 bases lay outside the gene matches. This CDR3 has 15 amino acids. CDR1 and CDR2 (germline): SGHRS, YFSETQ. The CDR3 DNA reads TGCGCCAGCAGCCTAGACAGGGGAGGCTACAATGAGCAGTTCTTC. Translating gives CASSLDRGGYNEQFF.

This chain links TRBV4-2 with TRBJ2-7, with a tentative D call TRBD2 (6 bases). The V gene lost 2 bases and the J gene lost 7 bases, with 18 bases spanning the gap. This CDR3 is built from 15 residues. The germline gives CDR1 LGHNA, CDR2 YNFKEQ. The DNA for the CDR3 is TGTGCCAGCAGCCAACCGGGACTCGTAGTGGAGGAGCAGTACTTC. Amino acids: CASSQPGLVVEEQYF.

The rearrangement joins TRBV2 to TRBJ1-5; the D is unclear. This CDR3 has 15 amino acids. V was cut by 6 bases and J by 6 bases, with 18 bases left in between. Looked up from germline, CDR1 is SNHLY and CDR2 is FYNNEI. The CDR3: CASRAGIQKGQPQHF. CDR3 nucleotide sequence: TGTGCCAGCAGGGCCGGGATCCAGAAGGGTCAGCCCCAGCATTTT.

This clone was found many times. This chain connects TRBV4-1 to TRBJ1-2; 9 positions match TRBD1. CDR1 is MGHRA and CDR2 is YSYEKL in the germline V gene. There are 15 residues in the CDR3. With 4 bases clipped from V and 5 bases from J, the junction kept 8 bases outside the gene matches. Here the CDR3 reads CASSLRDREKYGYTF. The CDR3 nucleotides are TGCGCCAGCAGCCTCCGGGACAGGGAAAAATATGGCTACACCTTC.

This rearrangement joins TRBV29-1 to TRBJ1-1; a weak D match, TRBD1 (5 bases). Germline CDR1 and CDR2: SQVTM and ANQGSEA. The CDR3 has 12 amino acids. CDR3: CRLQEFGAEAFF. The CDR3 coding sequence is TGCAGGCTACAGGAGTTCGGCGCTGAAGCTTTCTTT.

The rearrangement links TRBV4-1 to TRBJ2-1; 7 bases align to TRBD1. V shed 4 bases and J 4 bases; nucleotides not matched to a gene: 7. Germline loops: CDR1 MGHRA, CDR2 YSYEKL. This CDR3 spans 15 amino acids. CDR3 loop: CASSLTGVAYNEQFF. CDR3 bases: TGCGCCAGCAGCCTAACAGGGGTCGCTTACAATGAGCAGTTCTTC.

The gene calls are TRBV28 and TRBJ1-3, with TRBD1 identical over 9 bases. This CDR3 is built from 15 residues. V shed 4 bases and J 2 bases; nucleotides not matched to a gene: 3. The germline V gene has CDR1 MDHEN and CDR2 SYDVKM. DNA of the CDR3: TGTGCCAGCAGTTCCAGGGACAGGGCTGGAAACACCATATATTTT. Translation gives CASSSRDRAGNTIYF.

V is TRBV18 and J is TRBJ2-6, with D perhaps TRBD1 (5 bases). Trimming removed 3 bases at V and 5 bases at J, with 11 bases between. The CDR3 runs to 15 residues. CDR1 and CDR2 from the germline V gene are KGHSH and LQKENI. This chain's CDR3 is CASSPGGARANVLTF. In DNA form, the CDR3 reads TGTGCCAGCTCACCGGGTGGGGCGAGGGCCAACGTCCTGACTTTC.

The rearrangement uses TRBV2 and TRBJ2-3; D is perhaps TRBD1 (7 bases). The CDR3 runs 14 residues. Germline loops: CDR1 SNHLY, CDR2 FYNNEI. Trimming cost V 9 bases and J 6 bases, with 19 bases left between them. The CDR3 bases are TGTGCCAGTCTAGACAGGGCGGGGTTTGATACGCAGTATTTT. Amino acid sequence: CASLDRAGFDTQYF.

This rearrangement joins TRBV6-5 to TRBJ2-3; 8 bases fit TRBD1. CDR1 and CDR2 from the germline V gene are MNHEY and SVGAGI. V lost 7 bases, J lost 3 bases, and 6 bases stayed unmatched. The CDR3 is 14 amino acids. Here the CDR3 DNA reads TGTGCCAGCAACAGGGGGGCCGGTACAGATACGCAGTATTTT. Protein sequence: CASNRGAGTDTQYF.

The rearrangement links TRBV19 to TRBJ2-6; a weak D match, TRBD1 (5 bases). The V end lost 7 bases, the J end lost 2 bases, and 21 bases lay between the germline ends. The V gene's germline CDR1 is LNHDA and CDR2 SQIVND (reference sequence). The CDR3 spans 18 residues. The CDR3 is CASKVSFGAPPGANVLTF. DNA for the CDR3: TGTGCCAGTAAAGTATCATTTGGGGCACCACCTGGGGCCAACGTCCTGACTTTC.

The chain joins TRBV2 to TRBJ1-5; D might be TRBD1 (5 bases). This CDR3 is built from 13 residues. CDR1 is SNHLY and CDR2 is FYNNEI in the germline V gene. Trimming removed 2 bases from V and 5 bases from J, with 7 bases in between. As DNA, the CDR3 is TGTGCCAGCAGTGAATGGGGGGATCAGCCCCAGCATTTT. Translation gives CASSEWGDQPQHF.

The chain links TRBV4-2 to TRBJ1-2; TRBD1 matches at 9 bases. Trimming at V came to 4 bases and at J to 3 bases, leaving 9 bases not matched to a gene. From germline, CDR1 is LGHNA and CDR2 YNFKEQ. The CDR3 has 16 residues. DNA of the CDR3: TGTGCCAGCAGCCTCCGGGACAGGGCATCGGACTATGGCTACACCTTC. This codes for CASSLRDRASDYGYTF.

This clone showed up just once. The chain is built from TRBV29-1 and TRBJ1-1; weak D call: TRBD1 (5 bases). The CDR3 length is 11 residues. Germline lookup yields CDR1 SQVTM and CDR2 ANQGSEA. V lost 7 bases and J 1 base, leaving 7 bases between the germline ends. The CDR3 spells CSATENTEAFF. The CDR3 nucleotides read TGCAGCGCGACAGAGAACACTGAAGCTTTCTTT.

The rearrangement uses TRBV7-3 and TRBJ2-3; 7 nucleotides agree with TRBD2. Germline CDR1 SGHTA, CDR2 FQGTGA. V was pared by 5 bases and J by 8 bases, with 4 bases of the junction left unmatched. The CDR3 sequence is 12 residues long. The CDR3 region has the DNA TGTGCCAGCAGCCCGGGGGGTGGTACGCAGTATTTT. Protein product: CASSPGGGTQYF.

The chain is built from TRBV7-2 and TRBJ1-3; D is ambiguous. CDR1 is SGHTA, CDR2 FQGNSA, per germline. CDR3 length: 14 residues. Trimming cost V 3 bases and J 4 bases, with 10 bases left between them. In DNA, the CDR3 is TGTGCCAGCAGCTTGAATAGTAGAGGAAACACCATATATTTT. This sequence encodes CASSLNSRGNTIYF.

The CDR3 loop is CASSEGQFYGYTF. CDR3 nucleotide sequence: TGTGCCAGCAGTGAGGGACAGTTCTATGGCTACACCTTC. This chain links TRBV6-1 with TRBJ1-2, with TRBD1 matching over 7 bases. V shed 3 bases and J 4 bases; nucleotides not matched to a gene: 2. Looked up from germline, CDR1 is MNHNS and CDR2 is SASEGT. This CDR3 has 13 residues.

The CDR3 bases are TGCAGTGCAGGACAGGGGAACACTGAAGCTTTCTTT. It translates to CSAGQGNTEAFF. V usage is TRBV29-1 and J usage is TRBJ1-1; 8 bases are shared with TRBD1. The germline V gene encodes CDR1 SQVTM and CDR2 ANQGSEA. This CDR3 has 12 residues.

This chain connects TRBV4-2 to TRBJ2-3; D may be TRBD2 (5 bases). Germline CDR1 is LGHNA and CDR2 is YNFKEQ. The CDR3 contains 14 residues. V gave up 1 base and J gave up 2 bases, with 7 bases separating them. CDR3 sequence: CASSQAGNTDTQYF. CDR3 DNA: TGTGCCAGCAGCCAAGCGGGGAACACAGATACGCAGTATTTT.

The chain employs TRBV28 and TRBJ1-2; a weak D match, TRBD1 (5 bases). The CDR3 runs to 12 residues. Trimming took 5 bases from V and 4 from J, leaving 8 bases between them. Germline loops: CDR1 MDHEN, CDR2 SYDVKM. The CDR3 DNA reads TGTGCCAGCAGTACGACAGTCTATGGCTACACCTTC. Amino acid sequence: CASSTTVYGYTF.